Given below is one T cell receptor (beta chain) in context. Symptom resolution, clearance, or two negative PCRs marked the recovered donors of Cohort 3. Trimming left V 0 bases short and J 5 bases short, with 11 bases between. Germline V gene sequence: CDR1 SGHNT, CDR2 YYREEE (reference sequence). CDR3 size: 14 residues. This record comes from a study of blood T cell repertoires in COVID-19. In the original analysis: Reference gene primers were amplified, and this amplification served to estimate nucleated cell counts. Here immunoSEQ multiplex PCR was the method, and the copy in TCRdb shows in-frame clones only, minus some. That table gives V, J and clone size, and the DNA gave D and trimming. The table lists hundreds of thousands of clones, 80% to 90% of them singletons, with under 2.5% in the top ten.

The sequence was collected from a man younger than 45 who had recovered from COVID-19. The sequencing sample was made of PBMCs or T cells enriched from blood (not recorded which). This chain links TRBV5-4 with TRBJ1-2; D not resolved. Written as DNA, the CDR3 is TGTGCCAGCAGCTTGGGGTCGAACTCTTATGGCTACACCTTC. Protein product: CASSLGSNSYGYTF. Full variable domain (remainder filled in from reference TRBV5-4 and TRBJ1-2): ETGVTQSPTHLIKTRGQQVTLRCSSQSGHNTVSWYQQALGQGPQFIFQYYREEENGRGNFPPRFSGLQFPNYSSELNVNALELDDSALYLCASSLGSNSYGYTFGSGTRLTVV.